The 4 T cell receptor beta chains presented below share a single source sample, sequenced in a study of control samples from healthy donors and cancer patients. Generated by immunoSEQ multiplex PCR, the TCRdb table keeps only in-frame clones and is missing some. Of 70,000 or so clones listed, roughly 89% are singletons. The sample consisted of PBMCs. The receptors originated from a man aged 60 to 75 with lung cancer.

This chain links TRBV19 with TRBJ2-1; D is undetermined. The CDR3 runs 14 residues. Germline CDR1 LNHDA, CDR2 SQIVND (reference sequence). Trimming left V 5 bases short and J 7 bases short, with 15 bases between. The CDR3 here is CASSDGNWSNEQFF. The CDR3 DNA follows: TGTGCCAGTAGTGATGGGAATTGGAGTAATGAGCAGTTCTTC.

The chain couples TRBV7-9 to TRBJ2-7, with 10 bases identical to TRBD2. V gave up 1 base and J gave up 2 bases; unmatched junction bases: 2. Per the germline V gene, CDR1 is SEHNR and CDR2 is FQNEAQ (reference sequence). CDR3 size: 15 residues. This chain's CDR3 is CASSLDSGGAYEQYF. DNA for the CDR3: TGTGCCAGCAGCTTAGACAGCGGGGGGGCCTACGAGCAGTACTTC.

V usage is TRBV7-3 and J usage is TRBJ1-1; tentatively, D is TRBD1 (5 bases). V was clipped by 5 bases and J by 1 base, with 11 bases between them. This CDR3 is 14 amino acids long. Germline V gene lookup returns CDR1 SGHTA and CDR2 FQGTGA. DNA for the CDR3: TGTGCCAGCAGCCCCCAAGGGACGAACACTGAAGCTTTCTTT. Translating it yields CASSPQGTNTEAFF.

This chain joins TRBV10-2 and TRBJ2-5; D gene ambiguous. V lost 4 bases to trimming and J lost 2 bases, with 5 bases between them. The CDR3 spans 12 residues. Germline V gene sequence: CDR1 WSHSY, CDR2 SAAADI. The CDR3 nucleotides read TGCGCCAGCAGTGGAGTTCAAGAGACCCAGTACTTC. Protein: CASSGVQETQYF.